Sequencing of this TCR beta chain was carried out in a study of T cells in Graves' hyperthyroidism and ophthalmopathy. Findings and limits, study-wide: Ophthalmopathy stood apart from stable hyperthyroidism in a 13 V-J model.

Germline values: CDR1 MNHEY, CDR2 SVGEGT. There are 16 residues in the CDR3. The germline V and J ends were trimmed by 2 bases and 0 bases, with 14 bases remaining between them. This clonotype was picked up many times. Its antigen is not identified. Template material for amplifying TCR beta CDR3 regions consisted of RNA transcripts. A set of HTBI primers served as the primers for a first-round RT-PCR of the TCR CDR3. MiXCR was run by TCRdb on the multiplex PCR reads, yielding one entry per CDR3 protein. The data show 300,000 to 400,000 distinct CDR3 sequences, about 15% seen once. The sample comprised blood. The chain couples TRBV6-2 or TRBV6-3 to TRBJ2-7; D is ambiguous. The sequence derives from a woman aged 25 to 39 with Graves' ophthalmopathy. In DNA, the CDR3 is TGTGCCAGCAGTTACATTGTCGTGATGAGCTCCTACGAGCAGTACTTC. Translating gives CASSYIVVMSSYEQYF.